This TCR beta chain was recorded in a study of early T cells in non-severe SARS-CoV-2 infection. For the study at large: Chains stayed unpaired after sequencing of bulk RNA from unsorted whole blood. Findings of the study overall: Private and CD4 specificities were missed by VDJdb matching, skewed to anti-spike CD8.

Individual cDNA molecules each received unique molecular identifiers attached to them. TCRdb re-called the 5' RACE reads through MiXCR, storing one row per CDR3 protein. The profile covers about 23,000 distinct CDR3 sequences, with 5% to 5.5% appearing a single time and around 10% taken by the ten largest. This clonotype was observed at least ten times. Antigen unknown. Sequencing was carried out using whole blood. This sequence originates from an adult who was a healthcare worker with PCR-confirmed SARS-CoV-2 infection or an uninfected control (not recorded which).

CDR3 protein: CSVELSSETQYF. The CDR3 DNA reads TGCAGCGTTGAACTAAGTTCGGAGACCCAGTACTTC. The chain joins TRBV29-1 to TRBJ2-5; D not certain. Germline assignment: CDR1 SQVTM and CDR2 ANQGSEA. The CDR3 runs to 12 residues. Trimming took 2 bases from V and 5 from J, leaving 9 bases between them.